The 25 T cell receptor beta chains presented below share a single source sample, sequenced in a study of long-term antiretroviral therapy in people with HIV. Investigators performed immunoSEQ version v3.0 at survey level. Here immunoSEQ multiplex PCR was the method, and the copy in TCRdb shows in-frame clones only, minus some. The table includes about 15,000 clones, roughly 80% detected once. This specimen was unsorted PBMCs, taken 0.1 years after starting antiretroviral therapy. Receptors originate from a man aged 18-30 years with HIV.

V usage is TRBV7-9 and J usage is TRBJ2-1; D gene unclear. This CDR3 region has 13 residues. Deletions cut 0 bases from V and 5 bases from J, with 5 bases between. Germline loops: CDR1 SEHNR, CDR2 FQNEAQ (reference sequence). The CDR3: CASSLAPHNEQFF. The CDR3 DNA reads as TGTGCCAGCAGCTTAGCCCCGCACAATGAGCAGTTCTTC.

The V call is TRBV7-9, the J call TRBJ2-5, with D uncertain. The V and J ends lost 4 bases and 2 bases respectively, with 17 bases between them. CDR3 length: 16 amino acids. The V gene's germline CDR1 is SEHNR and CDR2 FQNEAQ (reference sequence). Here the CDR3 DNA reads TGTGCCAGCAGCTCCCCCGGGCCACAAAAACAAGAGACCCAGTACTTC. Translating it yields CASSSPGPQKQETQYF. Combining the CDR3 with reference TRBV7-9 and TRBJ2-5 gives the whole variable domain DTGVSQNPRHKITKRGQNVTFRCDPISEHNRLYWYRQTLGQGPEFLTYFQNEAQLEKSRLLSDRFSAERPKGSFSTLEIQRTEQGDSAMYLCASSSPGPQKQETQYFGPGTRLLVL.

This clone was seen only once. The V call is TRBV6-1, the J call TRBJ2-5; 8 bases line up with TRBD2. The assigned J gene may be wrong: the sequence end matches TRBJ2-7 better. Germline CDR1 is MNHNS and CDR2 is SASEGT. The CDR3 runs 14 residues. CDR3 coding DNA: TGTGCCAGCAGTGCCATGGGACTAGGGGTCGAGCAGTACTTC. This gives the protein CASSAMGLGVEQYF.

The chain recombines TRBV6-5 with TRBJ1-4, with D possibly TRBD1 on 6 matching bases. The V end was cut by 6 bases, the J end by 8 bases, with 13 bases between. This CDR3 is 13 amino acids long. The germline gives CDR1 MNHEY, CDR2 SVGAGI. In DNA form, the CDR3 reads TGTGCCAGCAGAGTAGGACAGAACGAAAAACTGTTTTTT. Protein product: CASRVGQNEKLFF.

In DNA, the CDR3 is TGTGCCAGCAGTATTAGTGCGCAGGGGGTTGGAGACGAGCAGTACTTC. Protein: CASSISAQGVGDEQYF. The V and J genes are TRBV7-9 and TRBJ2-7, with TRBD1 matching 7 bases. The CDR3 loop spans 16 amino acids. CDR1 and CDR2 (germline): SEHNR, FQNEAQ (reference sequence). After removal of 6 bases from V and 5 bases from J, the junction contained 16 bases not matched to a gene.

The chain is built from TRBV14 and TRBJ2-7; 8 bases agree with TRBD1. With 6 bases clipped from V and 3 bases from J, the junction kept 7 bases outside the gene matches. This CDR3 spans 14 amino acids. CDR1 is SGHDN, CDR2 FVKESK, per germline. The CDR3 loop is CASSHRDRLYEQYF. The CDR3 region has the DNA TGTGCCAGCAGTCACCGGGACAGGCTCTACGAGCAGTACTTC.

This sequence joins TRBV18 and TRBJ1-2; D is ambiguous. The germline gives CDR1 KGHSH, CDR2 LQKENI. The V and J ends lost 1 base and 2 bases respectively, with 5 bases between them. This CDR3 is 13 amino acids long. CDR3 protein: CASSPQGNYGYTF. CDR3 nucleotide sequence: TGTGCCAGCTCACCACAGGGAAACTATGGCTACACCTTC.

This clone turned up a few times. This chain links TRBV7-9 with TRBJ1-1; D call uncertain. CDR3 length: 13 amino acids. The germline V and J ends were trimmed by 5 bases and 1 base, with 8 bases remaining between them. Germline V CDR1 and CDR2: SEHNR, FQNEAQ (reference sequence). The CDR3 is CASSPQENTEAFF. The DNA of the CDR3 is TGTGCCAGCAGCCCGCAGGAGAACACTGAAGCTTTCTTT.

The table lists this clone with a few counts. The V and J genes are TRBV2 and TRBJ2-7; TRBD2 is a possible D gene (6 bases). Germline values: CDR1 SNHLY, CDR2 FYNNEI. V was pared by 6 bases and J by 2 bases, with 14 bases between. This CDR3 is 14 amino acids long. The CDR3 DNA reads as TGTGCCAGCAGGGGTTGGAGGGAGCCCTACGAGCAGTACTTC. Translated: CASRGWREPYEQYF.

The chain employs TRBV7-2 and TRBJ2-1, with 14 bases lining up with TRBD2. Germline trimming cut 6 bases from V and 3 bases from J; bases unmatched to any gene: 13. CDR1 and CDR2 (germline): SGHTA, FQGNSA. The CDR3 totals 19 residues. This CDR3 is CASRGPGLAGVPYYNEQFF. The CDR3 coding sequence is TGTGCCAGCAGGGGGCCGGGACTAGCGGGAGTCCCGTACTACAATGAGCAGTTCTTC.

V usage is TRBV7-9 and J usage is TRBJ2-3, with D possibly matching TRBD1 (5 bases). CDR3 size: 16 residues. Per the germline V gene, CDR1 is SEHNR and CDR2 is FQNEAQ (reference sequence). The ends were cut back, 5 bases at V and 6 bases at J, with 21 bases in the middle. This CDR3 reads CASSMDVDMFGDTQYF. DNA for the CDR3: TGTGCCAGCAGCATGGACGTGGACATGTTTGGGGATACGCAGTATTTT.

The gene calls are TRBV9 and TRBJ2-4, with TRBD1 matching 11 bases. V shed 4 bases, J shed 5 bases, and the junction held 5 bases outside the gene matches. Germline lookup yields CDR1 SGDLS and CDR2 YYNGEE. The CDR3 runs to 15 residues. The CDR3 loop reads CASSPRTGGQNIQYF. CDR3 DNA sequence: TGTGCCAGCAGCCCGAGGACAGGGGGCCAAAACATTCAGTACTTC.

This sequence joins TRBV5-6 and TRBJ2-7, with a tentative D call TRBD2 (5 bases). From germline, CDR1 is SGHDT and CDR2 YYEEEE. The length of the CDR3 is 13 residues. Trimming stripped 2 bases from V and 3 bases from J, with 9 bases between. The CDR3 DNA reads TGTGCCAGCAGCTTCCAAGGGAGCTACGAGCAGTACTTC. This sequence encodes CASSFQGSYEQYF.

The genes are TRBV7-2 and TRBJ2-2, with 12 bases identical to TRBD2. The CDR3 runs to 19 residues. V trimming: 5 bases; J trimming: 0 bases; junction bases outside the gene matches: 10. The germline CDR1 and CDR2 sequences are SGHTA and FQGNSA. CDR3 amino acids: CASSPERLAGVSNTGELFF. As DNA, the CDR3 is TGTGCCAGCAGCCCTGAAAGACTAGCGGGGGTCTCGAACACCGGGGAGCTGTTTTTT.

V gene TRBV19 combines with J gene TRBJ2-3; 11 nucleotides agree with TRBD2. Trimming at V came to 9 bases and at J to 3 bases, leaving 14 bases not matched to a gene. The CDR3 runs 17 residues. Germline V gives CDR1 LNHDA, CDR2 SQIVND (reference sequence). The CDR3 spells CASESLSASGGTDTQYF. The CDR3, as DNA: TGTGCCAGCGAGTCCCTCTCTGCTAGCGGGGGGACAGATACGCAGTATTTT.

The V call is TRBV4-1, the J call TRBJ2-3; D is unresolved. The length of the CDR3 is 17 residues. The germline V gene encodes CDR1 MGHRA and CDR2 YSYEKL. V lost 1 base and J 6 bases, leaving 20 bases between the germline ends. In nucleotides, the CDR3 is TGCGCCAGCAGCCAAGGGGTGGTAAGAAATCGGTACGATACGCAGTATTTT. It specifies CASSQGVVRNRYDTQYF.

The CDR3 is CASSFVGGPHQPQHF. The CDR3 region has the DNA TGTGCCAGCAGCTTCGTGGGGGGGCCCCATCAGCCCCAGCATTTT. The rearrangement uses TRBV7-9 and TRBJ1-5, with D possibly TRBD1 on 6 matching bases. V lost 3 bases and J lost 5, with 14 bases in between. This CDR3 has 15 residues. Per germline, CDR1 SEHNR and CDR2 FQNEAQ (reference sequence).

V gene TRBV4-2 combines with J gene TRBJ1-1; 8 bases are shared with TRBD1. CDR1 is LGHNA and CDR2 is YNFKEQ in the germline V gene. The CDR3 runs to 16 residues. V lost 3 bases and J lost 0; bases outside the gene matches: 6. The CDR3: CASSQATGALNTEAFF. As DNA, the CDR3 is TGTGCCAGCAGCCAGGCGACAGGGGCCTTGAACACTGAAGCTTTCTTT.

The V gene is TRBV13, the J gene TRBJ1-1; a possible D gene is TRBD1 (6 bases). V lost 4 bases and J lost 3, with 15 bases in between. The CDR3 has 15 residues. Germline V gene lookup returns CDR1 PRHDT and CDR2 FYEKMQ (reference sequence). CDR3 region: CASSSTGTTDTEAFF. The CDR3 nucleotides read TGTGCCAGCAGCTCTACAGGGACGACGGACACTGAAGCTTTCTTT.

The chain links TRBV6-6 to TRBJ1-5; 7 bases agree with TRBD1. Germline trimming cut 3 bases from V and 4 bases from J; bases unmatched to any gene: 6. Germline-derived CDR1 and CDR2 are MNHNY and SVGAGI (reference sequence). This CDR3 spans 15 amino acids. The CDR3 is CASSYGTVGNQPQHF. CDR3 nucleotides: TGTGCCAGCAGTTATGGGACAGTAGGAAATCAGCCCCAGCATTTT.

This chain connects TRBV7-8 to TRBJ2-2; D not resolved. Trimming took off 6 bases at V and 1 base at J, with 12 bases between the two ends. Germline CDR1 is SGHVS and CDR2 is FQNEAQ. The CDR3 loop spans 15 amino acids. The DNA for the CDR3 is TGTGCCAGCAGAGAGCTGCTCTTGAACACCGGGGAGCTGTTTTTT. Translating it yields CASRELLLNTGELFF.

The chain combines TRBV4-3 with TRBJ2-1, with TRBD2 matching 9 bases. With V trimmed by 0 bases and J by 8 bases, 11 bases remained unmatched. CDR1 and CDR2 (germline): LGHNA, YSLEER. CDR3 length: 17 residues. The chain's CDR3 is CASSQDLRTSALDEQFF. The CDR3 DNA sequence: TGCGCCAGCAGCCAAGATTTAAGGACTAGCGCTCTTGATGAGCAGTTCTTC.

The chain employs TRBV6-1 and TRBJ2-2, with a tentative D call TRBD2 (5 bases). Germline values: CDR1 MNHNS, CDR2 SASEGT. The CDR3 length is 16 residues. The germline V and J ends were trimmed by 0 bases and 7 bases, with 15 bases remaining between them. The CDR3 DNA sequence: TGTGCCAGCAGTGAAGCGGTAATGACGGGGAACGGGGAGCTGTTTTTT. The encoded protein is CASSEAVMTGNGELFF.

This chain joins TRBV14 and TRBJ2-6; TRBD2 agrees at 7 bases. Germline-derived CDR1 and CDR2 are SGHDN and FVKESK. The CDR3 is made up of 18 amino acids. V was clipped by 4 bases and J by 0 bases; unmatched bases: 9. The CDR3 reads CASSLYGLVYSGANVLTF. The DNA for the CDR3 is TGTGCCAGCAGCCTATACGGACTAGTCTACTCTGGGGCCAACGTCCTGACTTTC.

The gene calls are TRBV29-1 and TRBJ2-3; D remains unclear. V lost 6 bases to trimming and J lost 8 bases, with 12 bases between them. This CDR3 is built from 11 residues. Germline V gene data show CDR1 as SQVTM and CDR2 as ANQGSEA. This CDR3 reads CSVPFSGTQYF. CDR3 bases: TGCAGCGTCCCCTTTAGTGGTACGCAGTATTTT.